This TCR beta chain was captured in a study of T cells after yellow fever vaccination. Overall study results and limits: Contaminating bulk clonotypes could be abundant in FACS-sorted repertoires.

For this clonotype: Its specificity is not known.

Deletions cut 4 bases from V and 2 bases from J, with 8 bases between. The CDR3 runs to 13 residues. Germline CDR1 and CDR2: SEHNR and FQNEAQ (reference sequence). TCRdb re-analysed the 5' RACE reads in MiXCR, keeping a single row per CDR3 protein. The repertoire consists of approximately 260,000 distinct CDR3 sequences, with about 5.2% occurring once and the leading ten covering under 3.5%. This chain uses TRBV7-9 with TRBJ1-2, with D tentatively TRBD1 (6 bases). This receptor was identified in a man between 18 and 29 years old who received the YFV17D yellow fever vaccine. The source material was CD4+ T cells sorted from PBMCs, sampled on the day of the yellow fever booster vaccination. CDR3 DNA sequence: TGTGCCAGCAGCTCCACAGGGAACTATGGCTACACCTTC. Translated, it gives CASSSTGNYGYTF.